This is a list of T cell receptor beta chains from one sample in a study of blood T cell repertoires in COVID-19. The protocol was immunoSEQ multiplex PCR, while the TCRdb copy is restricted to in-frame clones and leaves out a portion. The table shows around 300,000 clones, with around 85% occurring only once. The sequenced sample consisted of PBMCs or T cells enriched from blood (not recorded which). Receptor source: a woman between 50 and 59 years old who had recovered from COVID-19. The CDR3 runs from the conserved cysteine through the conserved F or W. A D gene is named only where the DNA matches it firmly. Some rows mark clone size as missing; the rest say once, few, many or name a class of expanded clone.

CDR3 protein: CASSVTGTGDEQYF; CDR3 DNA: TGTGCCAGTAGTGTCACCGGGACAGGGGACGAGCAGTACTTC; clone size: .; D gene: TRBD1; V gene: TRBV19; J gene: TRBJ2-7
CDR3 protein: CASSQVGERGYTF; CDR3 DNA: TGCGCCAGCAGCCAAGTGGGAGAGAGAGGCTACACCTTC; clone size: .; D gene: .; V gene: TRBV4-1; J gene: TRBJ1-2
CDR3 protein: CASSYDGQGDSPLHF; CDR3 DNA: TGTGCCAGCAGTTACGACGGACAGGGCGATTCACCCCTCCACTTT; clone size: .; D gene: TRBD1; V gene: TRBV5-6; J gene: TRBJ1-6
CDR3 protein: CASSRSGAPNTEAFF; CDR3 DNA: TGTGCCAGCTCACGGTCAGGGGCACCGAACACTGAAGCTTTCTTT; clone size: .; D gene: .; V gene: TRBV18; J gene: TRBJ1-1
CDR3 protein: CASSIGVTEAFF; CDR3 DNA: TGTGCCAGTAGTATCGGGGTAACTGAAGCTTTCTTT; clone size: many; D gene: .; V gene: TRBV19; J gene: TRBJ1-1
CDR3 protein: CAWSELTDTQYF; CDR3 DNA: TGTGCCTGGAGTGAACTAACAGATACGCAGTATTTT; clone size: few; D gene: .; V gene: TRBV30; J gene: TRBJ2-3
CDR3 protein: CASSFSYEQYF; CDR3 DNA: TGTGCCAGCAGTTTTAGCTACGAGCAGTACTTC; clone size: .; D gene: .; V gene: TRBV12-3/TRBV12-4; J gene: TRBJ2-7
CDR3 protein: CASSSGQGNGYTF; CDR3 DNA: TGTGCCAGCAGCTCGGGACAGGGAAATGGCTACACCTTC; clone size: .; D gene: TRBD1; V gene: TRBV7-2; J gene: TRBJ1-2
CDR3 protein: CASSVDSPTVQYGYTF; CDR3 DNA: TGTGCCAGCAGCGTAGATTCCCCGACAGTCCAATATGGCTACACCTTC; clone size: few; D gene: .; V gene: TRBV9; J gene: TRBJ1-2
CDR3 protein: CASSLRRGSNTEAFF; CDR3 DNA: TGTGCCAGCAGCTTAAGGAGGGGCTCGAACACTGAAGCTTTCTTT; clone size: .; D gene: .; V gene: TRBV7-2; J gene: TRBJ1-1
CDR3 protein: CASSSYQGAGNTIYF; CDR3 DNA: TGTGCCAGCAGCTCGTACCAGGGGGCGGGAAACACCATATATTTT; clone size: once; D gene: TRBD1; V gene: TRBV7-9; J gene: TRBJ1-3
CDR3 protein: CASSSLGSSSYNEQFF; CDR3 DNA: TGTGCCAGCAGCTCTCTCGGGAGCAGCTCCTACAATGAGCAGTTCTTC; clone size: .; D gene: .; V gene: TRBV11-2; J gene: TRBJ2-1
CDR3 protein: CASSSSPDRAAGELFF; CDR3 DNA: TGCGCCAGCAGCTCTAGTCCCGACAGGGCGGCCGGGGAGCTGTTTTTT; clone size: .; D gene: TRBD1; V gene: TRBV4-1; J gene: TRBJ2-2
CDR3 protein: CAWMAFNTEAFF; CDR3 DNA: TGTGCCTGGATGGCTTTTAACACTGAAGCTTTCTTT; clone size: .; D gene: .; V gene: TRBV30; J gene: TRBJ1-1
CDR3 protein: CSVAVGQANTGELFF; CDR3 DNA: TGCAGCGTTGCCGTGGGACAGGCGAACACCGGGGAGCTGTTTTTT; clone size: once; D gene: TRBD1; V gene: TRBV29-1; J gene: TRBJ2-2
CDR3 protein: CASSIGGWGEKLFF; CDR3 DNA: TGTGCCAGCTCAATCGGAGGGTGGGGAGAAAAACTGTTTTTT; clone size: few; D gene: .; V gene: TRBV28; J gene: TRBJ1-4
CDR3 protein: CASSLTSGVTGELFF; CDR3 DNA: TGTGCCAGCAGTTTGACTAGCGGGGTTACCGGGGAGCTGTTTTTT; clone size: once; D gene: TRBD2; V gene: TRBV27; J gene: TRBJ2-2
CDR3 protein: CASSETRGNSYEQYF; CDR3 DNA: TGTGCCAGCAGTGAAACTCGCGGTAACTCCTACGAGCAGTACTTC; clone size: .; D gene: .; V gene: TRBV2; J gene: TRBJ2-7
CDR3 protein: CASSQGRTTDLYGYTF; CDR3 DNA: TGCGCCAGCAGCCAAGGAAGGACGACAGACCTCTATGGCTACACCTTC; clone size: .; D gene: .; V gene: TRBV4-1; J gene: TRBJ1-2
CDR3 protein: CAISPDSSYEQYF; CDR3 DNA: TGTGCCATCAGTCCCGACAGCTCCTACGAGCAGTACTTC; clone size: .; D gene: .; V gene: TRBV10-3; J gene: TRBJ2-7
CDR3 protein: CAWSPGFNEQFF; CDR3 DNA: TGTGCCTGGAGTCCGGGGTTCAATGAGCAGTTCTTC; clone size: .; D gene: .; V gene: TRBV30; J gene: TRBJ2-1
CDR3 protein: CASSSTNYRDSGVITEAFF; CDR3 DNA: TGTGCCAGCAGCTCGACGAACTACCGGGACAGTGGGGTTATCACTGAAGCTTTCTTT; clone size: .; D gene: .; V gene: TRBV21-1; J gene: TRBJ1-1
CDR3 protein: CASSLERGDTQYF; CDR3 DNA: TGCGCCAGCAGCTTGGAACGGGGAGATACGCAGTATTTT; clone size: .; D gene: .; V gene: TRBV5-1; J gene: TRBJ2-3
CDR3 protein: CASSGTTDEQYF; CDR3 DNA: TGTGCCAGCAGCGGGACAACCGACGAGCAGTACTTC; clone size: .; D gene: .; V gene: TRBV5-6; J gene: TRBJ2-7
CDR3 protein: CASTPGQGDTEAFF; CDR3 DNA: TGTGCCAGCACCCCCGGACAGGGAGATACTGAAGCTTTCTTT; clone size: .; D gene: TRBD1; V gene: TRBV7-9; J gene: TRBJ1-1
CDR3 protein: CATRTSGRTRTDTQYF; CDR3 DNA: TGTGCCACCAGGACTAGCGGGAGGACACGCACAGATACGCAGTATTTT; clone size: .; D gene: TRBD2; V gene: TRBV27; J gene: TRBJ2-3
CDR3 protein: CASGSRRNEQYF; CDR3 DNA: TGTGCTAGTGGTTCCCGGAGAAACGAGCAGTACTTC; clone size: .; D gene: .; V gene: TRBV12-5; J gene: TRBJ2-7